This TCR beta chain was documented in a study of CD8+CD57+ T cells in acquired aplastic anemia. Details on this clonotype: What it binds is unknown.

Flow cytometry had shown expanded CD8+CD57+ cells in the patients chosen for sequencing. All participating patients were living with severe acquired aplastic anemia. Patients were treatment-naive when blood was sampled. Study-level points and caveats: Significant differences in CD8+ Simpson's diversity were not observed between patients and controls.

There are 8 residues in the CDR3. The V end lost 7 bases, the J end lost 5 bases, and 0 bases lay between the germline ends. Germline CDR1 reads GTSNPN; CDR2 reads SVGIG (reference sequence). Genomic DNA acted as the template from which TCR beta VDJ combination and CDR3 sequence profiling were carried out. MiXCR, applied by TCRdb to the reads, yields one record per CDR3 protein. The table has 150,000 to 200,000 distinct CDR3 sequences, 45% to 50% seen once; the top ten hold about 30%. The chain couples TRBV30 to TRBJ2-1; D is unclear. The sequenced sample was sorted CD4+, CD8+, or CD8+CD57+ T cells (not recorded which) from PBMCs. The sequence derives from a human donor with aplastic anemia. The CDR3 region is CAYNEQFF. The DNA of the CDR3 is TGTGCCTACAATGAGCAGTTCTTC.